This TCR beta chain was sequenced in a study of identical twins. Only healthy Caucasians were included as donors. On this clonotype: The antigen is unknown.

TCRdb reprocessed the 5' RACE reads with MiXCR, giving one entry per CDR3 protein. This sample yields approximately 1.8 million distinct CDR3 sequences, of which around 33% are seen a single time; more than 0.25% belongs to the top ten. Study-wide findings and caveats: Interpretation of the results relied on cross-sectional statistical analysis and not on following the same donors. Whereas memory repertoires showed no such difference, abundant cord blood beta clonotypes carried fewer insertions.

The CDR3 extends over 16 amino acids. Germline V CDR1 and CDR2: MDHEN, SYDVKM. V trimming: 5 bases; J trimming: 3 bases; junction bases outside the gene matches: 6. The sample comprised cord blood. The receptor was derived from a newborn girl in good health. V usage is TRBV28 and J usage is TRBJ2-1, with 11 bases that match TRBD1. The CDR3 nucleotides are TGTGCCAGCAGTCCCTCCGGGACAGGGGGCTACAATGAGCAGTTCTTC. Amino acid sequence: CASSPSGTGGYNEQFF.